Below, 16 T cell receptor beta chains from the same sample are listed, as sequenced in a study of cytomegalovirus exposure and HLA in healthy donors. The PCR made use of 60 Vbeta and 13 Jbeta primers. The repertoire was sequenced with immunoSEQ multiplex PCR; TCRdb's copy has only in-frame clones and lacks some. The sample shows 150,000 to 200,000 clones, under 90% of them seen only once. The sample comprised PBMCs. All receptors come from a boy under 10 years old in good health and CMV-seronegative.

This chain joins TRBV4-3 and TRBJ1-2; possible D gene TRBD1, 5 bases. The CDR3 extends over 16 amino acids. CDR1 LGHNA and CDR2 YSLEER come from the germline V gene. The germline V and J ends were trimmed by 0 bases and 2 bases, with 13 bases remaining between them. Here the CDR3 DNA reads TGCGCCAGCAGCCAAGATCGATCGCAGGGCAACTATGGCTACACCTTC. Translating it yields CASSQDRSQGNYGYTF.

The rearrangement joins TRBV7-9 to TRBJ1-2; no definite D call. The germline V and J ends were trimmed by 5 bases and 2 bases, with 12 bases remaining between them. From germline, CDR1 is SEHNR and CDR2 FQNEAQ (reference sequence). The CDR3 sequence is 14 residues long. CDR3 nucleotides: TGTGCCAGCAGCCCCCCTGGAGGCAACTATGGCTACACCTTC. Amino acid sequence: CASSPPGGNYGYTF.

This chain joins TRBV9 and TRBJ2-5; 13 bases fit TRBD2. Trimming removed 4 bases from V and 0 bases from J; junction bases left unmatched: 12. In germline, CDR1 is SGDLS, CDR2 YYNGEE. The CDR3 extends over 19 amino acids. In nucleotides, the CDR3 is TGTGCCAGCAGCCACCCCGGACTAGCGGGGGAGACCTACCAAGAGACCCAGTACTTC. Protein: CASSHPGLAGETYQETQYF.

This rearrangement joins TRBV15 to TRBJ1-2; weak D call: TRBD1 (5 bases). The V end lost 0 bases, the J end lost 6 bases, and 11 bases lay between the germline ends. CDR1 and CDR2 (germline): LNHNV, YYDKDF (reference sequence). CDR3 size: 14 residues. CDR3 DNA: TGTGCCACCAGCAGAGATGTCCAGGGCCATGGCTACACCTTC. Its protein is CATSRDVQGHGYTF.

The gene calls are TRBV20-1 and TRBJ1-2, with unresolved D. CDR1 is DFQATT, CDR2 SNEGSKA, per germline (reference sequence). The ends were cut back, 2 bases at V and 4 bases at J, with 5 bases in the middle. The CDR3 has 11 residues. The CDR3 loop reads CSARLAYGYTF. CDR3 DNA: TGCAGTGCTAGATTGGCCTATGGCTACACCTTC.

This chain links TRBV11-2 with TRBJ1-2; 9 bases fit TRBD1. The CDR3 extends over 15 amino acids. Per germline, CDR1 SGHAT and CDR2 FQNNGV. The V segment lost 4 bases and the J segment 6 bases; nucleotides outside the gene matches: 9. The DNA of the CDR3 is TGTGCCAGCAGCTCACAGGGGGCTCGGCATAATGGCTACACCTTC. Translating it yields CASSSQGARHNGYTF.

V is TRBV11-2 and J is TRBJ1-2, with D maybe TRBD1 (6 bases). Per germline, CDR1 SGHAT and CDR2 FQNNGV. V lost 1 base and J lost 0, with 6 bases in between. The CDR3 contains 14 residues. The CDR3 reads CASSLAGANYGYTF. The CDR3 DNA sequence: TGTGCCAGCAGCTTAGCAGGGGCTAACTATGGCTACACCTTC.

This clone came up a few times. The V and J genes are TRBV27 and TRBJ2-3, with D perhaps matching TRBD2 (7 bases). Deletions cut 6 bases from V and 1 base from J, with 17 bases between. The CDR3 is 16 amino acids. CDR1 and CDR2 from the germline V gene are MNHEY and SMNVEV (reference sequence). The CDR3 DNA reads as TGTGCCAGCAGCTCGTGGCGGGGGCCCCGCACAGATACGCAGTATTTT. This translates into CASSSWRGPRTDTQYF.

V gene TRBV7-2 combines with J gene TRBJ1-1; no reliable D call. Between the trimmed V and J ends, which lost 0 bases and 3 bases, there was a span of 14 bases. There are 16 residues in the CDR3. CDR1 is SGHTA and CDR2 is FQGNSA in the germline V gene. CDR3 sequence (DNA): TGTGCCAGCAGCTTAGCCCTTCTTTCTCAGGACACTGAAGCTTTCTTT. This codes for CASSLALLSQDTEAFF.

J is TRBJ1-2 and V is TRBV11-2; 8 positions agree with TRBD1. Looked up from germline, CDR1 is SGHAT and CDR2 is FQNNGV. The V and J ends lost 1 base and 4 bases, in that order; junction bases with no gene match: 5. The CDR3 is 15 residues long. This chain's CDR3 is CASSLGYQGAYGYTF. The CDR3 bases are TGTGCCAGCAGCTTAGGCTATCAGGGGGCCTATGGCTACACCTTC.

The CDR3 bases are TGTGCCAGCACCCCTGGGTGTCCGGGACTGAGGTACTATGGCTACACCTTC. Protein sequence: CASTPGCPGLRYYGYTF. The chain employs TRBV21-1 and TRBJ1-2. TRBV21-1 is a known pseudogene. The CDR3 covers 17 residues.

The gene calls are TRBV11-2 and TRBJ2-3; perhaps TRBD2 as D (5 bases). Germline assignment: CDR1 SGHAT and CDR2 FQNNGV. The CDR3 sequence is 14 residues long. Trimming left V 1 base short and J 3 bases short, with 8 bases between. The CDR3 bases are TGTGCCAGCAGCTTAGGCTCGGGAACAGATACGCAGTATTTT. This gives the protein CASSLGSGTDTQYF.

The J gene is TRBJ1-1, the V gene TRBV9; unclear D gene. The length of the CDR3 is 13 residues. Per germline, CDR1 SGDLS and CDR2 YYNGEE. Trimming removed 0 bases at V and 0 bases at J, with 3 bases between. This CDR3 reads CASSVVVNTEAFF. CDR3 nucleotide sequence: TGTGCCAGCAGCGTAGTAGTGAACACTGAAGCTTTCTTT.

The DNA for the CDR3 is TGTGCCAGCAGCCCTCCAGGGGCTACCCAGTACTTC. Translating gives CASSPPGATQYF. J is TRBJ2-5 and V is TRBV9; D possibly corresponds to TRBD1 (6 bases). Germline CDR1 SGDLS, CDR2 YYNGEE. V was pared by 4 bases and J by 8 bases, with 12 bases between. This CDR3 contains 12 residues.

The chain is built from TRBV7-9 and TRBJ1-1; the D is unclear. CDR1 and CDR2 from the germline V gene are SEHNR and FQNEAQ (reference sequence). This CDR3 region has 13 residues. The V gene lost 2 bases and the J gene lost 2 bases, with 6 bases spanning the gap. The CDR3 region is CASSLPLNTEAFF. DNA of the CDR3: TGTGCCAGCAGCTTACCGTTAAACACTGAAGCTTTCTTT.

The rearrangement links TRBV7-2 to TRBJ2-5, with 7 bases matching TRBD1. Germline lookup yields CDR1 SGHTA and CDR2 FQGNSA. This CDR3 region has 14 residues. J lost 2 bases, V lost 6 bases, and 6 bases had no gene match. DNA of the CDR3: TGTGCCAGCAGTTGGAGACAGGGTCAAGAGACCCAGTACTTC. This encodes CASSWRQGQETQYF.